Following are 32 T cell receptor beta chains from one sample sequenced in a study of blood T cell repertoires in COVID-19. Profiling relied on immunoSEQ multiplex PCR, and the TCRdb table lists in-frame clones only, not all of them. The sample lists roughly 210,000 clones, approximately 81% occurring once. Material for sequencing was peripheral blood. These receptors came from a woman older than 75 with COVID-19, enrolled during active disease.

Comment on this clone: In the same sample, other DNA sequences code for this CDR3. CDR3 amino acids: CASSPWGLGPSSGELFF. The CDR3 coding sequence is TGCGCCAGCAGCCCCTGGGGGCTAGGGCCCAGTTCCGGGGAGCTGTTTTTT. The V call is TRBV5-1, the J call TRBJ2-2; weak D call: TRBD1 (6 bases). Looked up from germline, CDR1 is SGHRS and CDR2 is YFSETQ. The CDR3 consists of 17 residues. Trimming cost V 4 bases and J 6 bases, with 22 bases left between them.

The CDR3 loop is CAWSTSGQGSWAQHF. The DNA of the CDR3 is TGTGCCTGGAGTACTTCGGGACAGGGGTCCTGGGCCCAGCATTTT. This chain uses TRBV30 with TRBJ1-5, with 10 positions matching TRBD1. Per the germline V gene, CDR1 is GTSNPN and CDR2 is SVGIG (reference sequence). The CDR3 totals 15 residues. V was clipped by 2 bases and J by 11 bases; unmatched bases: 12. Combining the CDR3 with reference TRBV30 and TRBJ1-5 gives the whole variable domain SQTIHQWPATLVQPVGSPLSLECTVEGTSNPNLYWYRQAAGRGLQLLFYSVGIGQISSEVPQNLSASRPQDRQFILSSKKLLLSDSGFYLCAWSTSGQGSWAQHFGDGTRLSIL.

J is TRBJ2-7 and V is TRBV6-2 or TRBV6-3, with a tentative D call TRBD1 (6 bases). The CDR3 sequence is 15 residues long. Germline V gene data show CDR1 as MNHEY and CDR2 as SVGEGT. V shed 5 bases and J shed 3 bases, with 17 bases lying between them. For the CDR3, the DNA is TGTGCCAGCAGTCGCCTTGGACAGAGCCTCTACGAGCAGTACGTC. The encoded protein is CASSRLGQSLYEQYV.

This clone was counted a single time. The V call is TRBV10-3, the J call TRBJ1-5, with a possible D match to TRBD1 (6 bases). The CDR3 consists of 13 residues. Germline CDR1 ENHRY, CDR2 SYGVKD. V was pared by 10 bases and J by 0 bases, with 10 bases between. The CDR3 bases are TGTGCCACCCAGGGGTATAGCAATCAGCCCCAGCATTTT. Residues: CATQGYSNQPQHF.

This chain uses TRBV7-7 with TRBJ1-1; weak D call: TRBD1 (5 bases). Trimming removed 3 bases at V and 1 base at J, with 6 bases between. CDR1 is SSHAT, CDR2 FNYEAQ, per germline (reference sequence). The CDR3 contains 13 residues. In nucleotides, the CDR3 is TGTGCCAGCAGCTTGGGGCGGAACACTGAAGCTTTCTTT. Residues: CASSLGRNTEAFF. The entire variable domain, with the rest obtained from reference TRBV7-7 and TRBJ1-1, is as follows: GAGVSQSPRYKVTKRGQDVTLRCDPISSHATLYWYQQALGQGPEFLTYFNYEAQPDKSGLPSDRFSAERPEGSISTLTIQRTEQRDSAMYRCASSLGRNTEAFFGQGTRLTVV.

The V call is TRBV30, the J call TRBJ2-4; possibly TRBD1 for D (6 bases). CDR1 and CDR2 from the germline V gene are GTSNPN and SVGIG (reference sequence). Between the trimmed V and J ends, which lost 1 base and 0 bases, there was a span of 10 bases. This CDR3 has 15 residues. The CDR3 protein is CAWSGTVLAKNIQYF. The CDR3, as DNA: TGTGCCTGGAGTGGGACAGTACTAGCCAAAAACATTCAGTACTTC.

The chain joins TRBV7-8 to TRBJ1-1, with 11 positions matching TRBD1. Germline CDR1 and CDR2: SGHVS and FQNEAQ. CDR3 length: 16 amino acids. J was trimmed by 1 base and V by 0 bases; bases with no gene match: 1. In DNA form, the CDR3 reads TGTGCCAGCAGCTTAGCGGGGACAGGGGGGAACACTGAAGCTTTCTTT. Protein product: CASSLAGTGGNTEAFF. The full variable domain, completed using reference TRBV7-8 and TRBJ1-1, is GAGVSQSPRYKVAKRGQDVALRCDPISGHVSLFWYQQALGQGPEFLTYFQNEAQLDKSGLPSDRFFAERPEGSVSTLKIQRTQQEDSAVYLCASSLAGTGGNTEAFFGQGTRLTVV.

The CDR3 DNA reads as TGTGCCAGCAGCGTAGCTGGAGATTCACCCCTCCACTTT. Translating it yields CASSVAGDSPLHF. The chain joins TRBV9 to TRBJ1-6; unclear D gene. Germline CDR1 reads SGDLS; CDR2 reads YYNGEE. The CDR3 runs to 13 residues. The germline V and J ends were trimmed by 0 bases and 8 bases, with 6 bases remaining between them.

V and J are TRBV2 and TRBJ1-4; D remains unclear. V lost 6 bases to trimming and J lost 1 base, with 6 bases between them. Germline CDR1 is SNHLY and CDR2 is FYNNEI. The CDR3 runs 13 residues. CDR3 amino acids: CASSGITNEKLFF. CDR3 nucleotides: TGTGCCAGCAGCGGGATAACTAATGAAAAACTGTTTTTT.

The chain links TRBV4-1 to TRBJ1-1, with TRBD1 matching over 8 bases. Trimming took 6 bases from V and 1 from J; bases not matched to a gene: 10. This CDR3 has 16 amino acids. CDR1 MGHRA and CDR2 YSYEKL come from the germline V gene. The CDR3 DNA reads TGCGCCAGCAGATTCATTACCGGGACAGGGAACACTGAAGCTTTCTTT. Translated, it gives CASRFITGTGNTEAFF.

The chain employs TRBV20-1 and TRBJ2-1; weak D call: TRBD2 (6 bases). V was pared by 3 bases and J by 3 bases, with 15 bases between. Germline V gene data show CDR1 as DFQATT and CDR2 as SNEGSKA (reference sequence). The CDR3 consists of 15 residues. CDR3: CSASSGVGHYNEQFF. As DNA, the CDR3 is TGCAGTGCTAGTTCGGGGGTGGGGCACTACAATGAGCAGTTCTTC.

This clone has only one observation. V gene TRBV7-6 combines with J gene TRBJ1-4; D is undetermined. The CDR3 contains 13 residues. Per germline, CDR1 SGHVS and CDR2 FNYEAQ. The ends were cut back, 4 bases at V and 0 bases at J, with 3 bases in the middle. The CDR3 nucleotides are TGTGCCAGCAGCTCGGCAACTAATGAAAAACTGTTTTTT. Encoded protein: CASSSATNEKLFF. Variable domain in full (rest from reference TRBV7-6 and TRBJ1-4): GAGVSQSPRYKVTKRGQDVALRCDPISGHVSLYWYRQALGQGPEFLTYFNYEAQQDKSGLPNDRFSAERPEGSISTLTIQRTEQRDSAMYRCASSSATNEKLFFGSGTQLSVL.

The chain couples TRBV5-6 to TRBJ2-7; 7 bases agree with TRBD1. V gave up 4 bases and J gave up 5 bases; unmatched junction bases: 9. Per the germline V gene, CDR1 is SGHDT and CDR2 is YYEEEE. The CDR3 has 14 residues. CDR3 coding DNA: TGTGCCAGCAGCCACCAGAACAGGGGCCACGAGCAGTACGTC. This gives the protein CASSHQNRGHEQYV.

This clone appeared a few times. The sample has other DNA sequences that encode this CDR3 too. Here the CDR3 reads CASSRTSGGYNEQFF. CDR3 nucleotides: TGTGCCAGCAGTCGGACTAGCGGGGGGTACAATGAGCAGTTCTTC. This chain uses TRBV6-5 with TRBJ2-1; 14 nucleotides align to TRBD2. Per germline, CDR1 MNHEY and CDR2 SVGAGI. CDR3 length equals 15 residues. V lost 5 bases, J lost 4 bases, and 1 base stayed unmatched.

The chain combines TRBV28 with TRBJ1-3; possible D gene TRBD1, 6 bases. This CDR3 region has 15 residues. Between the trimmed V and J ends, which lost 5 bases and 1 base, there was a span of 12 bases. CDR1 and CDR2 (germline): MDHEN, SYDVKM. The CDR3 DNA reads TGTGCCAGCAGTGCACCAACAGGGTCTGGAAACACCATATATTTT. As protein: CASSAPTGSGNTIYF.

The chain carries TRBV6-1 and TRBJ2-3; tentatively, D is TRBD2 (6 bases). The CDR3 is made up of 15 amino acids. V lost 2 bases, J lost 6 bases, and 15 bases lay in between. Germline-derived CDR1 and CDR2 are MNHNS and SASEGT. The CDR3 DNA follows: TGTGCCAGCAGTGAATGGCAAGGAGGGGCGGATACGCAGTATTTT. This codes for CASSEWQGGADTQYF.

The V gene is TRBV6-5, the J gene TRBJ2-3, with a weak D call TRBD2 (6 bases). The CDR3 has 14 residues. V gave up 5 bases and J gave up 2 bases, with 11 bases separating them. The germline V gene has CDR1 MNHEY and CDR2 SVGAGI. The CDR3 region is CASSPGDPTDTQYF. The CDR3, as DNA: TGTGCCAGCAGTCCGGGAGATCCCACAGATACGCAGTATTTT.

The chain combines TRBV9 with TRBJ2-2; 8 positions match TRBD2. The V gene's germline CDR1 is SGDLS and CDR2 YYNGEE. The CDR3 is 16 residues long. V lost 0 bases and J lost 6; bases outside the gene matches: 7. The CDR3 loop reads CASSVAYGGAAGELFF. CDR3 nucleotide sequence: TGTGCCAGCAGCGTAGCTTACGGGGGGGCCGCCGGGGAGCTGTTTTTT.

The CDR3 is CASSHIAYEQYF. The CDR3 coding sequence is TGTGCCAGCAGCCACATCGCCTACGAGCAGTACTTC. This sequence joins TRBV7-8 and TRBJ2-7; D not certain. CDR3 size: 12 residues. Germline CDR1 reads SGHVS; CDR2 reads FQNEAQ. Trimming removed 5 bases from V and 2 bases from J, with 7 bases in between.

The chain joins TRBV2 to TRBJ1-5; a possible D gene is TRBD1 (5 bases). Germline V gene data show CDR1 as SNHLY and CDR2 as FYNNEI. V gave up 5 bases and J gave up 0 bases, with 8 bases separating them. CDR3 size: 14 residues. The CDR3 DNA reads TGTGCCAGCAGTTTGGGACTTAGCAATCAGCCCCAGCATTTT. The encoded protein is CASSLGLSNQPQHF.

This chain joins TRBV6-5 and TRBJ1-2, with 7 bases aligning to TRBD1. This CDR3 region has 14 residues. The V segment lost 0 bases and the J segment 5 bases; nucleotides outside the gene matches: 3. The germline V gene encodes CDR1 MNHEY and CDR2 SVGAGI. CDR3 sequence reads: CASSYSPTGYGYTF. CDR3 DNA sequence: TGTGCCAGCAGTTACTCACCGACAGGGTATGGCTACACCTTC.

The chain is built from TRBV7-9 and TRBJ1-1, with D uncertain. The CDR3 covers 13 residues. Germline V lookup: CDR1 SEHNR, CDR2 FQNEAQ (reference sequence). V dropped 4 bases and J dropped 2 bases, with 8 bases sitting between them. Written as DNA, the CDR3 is TGTGCCAGCAGCTACGGACTCAACACTGAAGCTTTCTTT. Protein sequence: CASSYGLNTEAFF.

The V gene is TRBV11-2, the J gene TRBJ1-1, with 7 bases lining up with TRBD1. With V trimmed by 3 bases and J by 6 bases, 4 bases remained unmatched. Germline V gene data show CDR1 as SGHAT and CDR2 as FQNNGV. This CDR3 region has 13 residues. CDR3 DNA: TGTGCCAGCAGCTTGACAGGGTCAGCTGAAGCTTTCTTT. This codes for CASSLTGSAEAFF.

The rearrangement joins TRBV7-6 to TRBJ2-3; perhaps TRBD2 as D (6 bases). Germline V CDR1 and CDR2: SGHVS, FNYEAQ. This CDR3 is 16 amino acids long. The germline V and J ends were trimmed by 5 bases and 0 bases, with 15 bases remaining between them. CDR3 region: CASSSLAGPSTDTQYF. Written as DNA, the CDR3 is TGTGCCAGCAGCAGTTTGGCGGGACCCAGCACAGATACGCAGTATTTT.

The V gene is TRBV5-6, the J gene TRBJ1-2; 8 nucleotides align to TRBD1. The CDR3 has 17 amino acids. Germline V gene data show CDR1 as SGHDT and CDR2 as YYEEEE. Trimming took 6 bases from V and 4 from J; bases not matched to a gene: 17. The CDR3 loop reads CASNRRATGDSSYGYTF. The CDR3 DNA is TGTGCCAGCAACCGTAGGGCGACAGGGGATTCGAGCTATGGCTACACCTTC.

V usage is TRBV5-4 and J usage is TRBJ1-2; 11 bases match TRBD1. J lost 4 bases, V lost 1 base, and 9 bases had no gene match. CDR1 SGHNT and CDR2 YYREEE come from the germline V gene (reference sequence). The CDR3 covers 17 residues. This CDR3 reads CASSLRTGGAAGYGYTF. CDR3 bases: TGTGCCAGCAGCTTGCGGACAGGGGGCGCGGCGGGCTATGGCTACACCTTC.

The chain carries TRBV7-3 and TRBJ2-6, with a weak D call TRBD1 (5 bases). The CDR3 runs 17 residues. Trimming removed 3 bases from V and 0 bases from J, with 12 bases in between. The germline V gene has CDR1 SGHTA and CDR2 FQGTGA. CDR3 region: CASSLTATLSGANVLTF. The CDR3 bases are TGTGCCAGCAGCTTGACAGCAACCCTCTCTGGGGCCAACGTCCTGACTTTC.

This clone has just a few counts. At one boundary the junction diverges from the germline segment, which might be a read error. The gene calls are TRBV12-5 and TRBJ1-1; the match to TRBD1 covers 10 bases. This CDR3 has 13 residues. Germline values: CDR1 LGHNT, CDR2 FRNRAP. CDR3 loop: CASGFLPGQGHSF. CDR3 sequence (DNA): TGTGCTAGTGGTTTTCTGCCGGGACAGGGGCATAGCTTT.

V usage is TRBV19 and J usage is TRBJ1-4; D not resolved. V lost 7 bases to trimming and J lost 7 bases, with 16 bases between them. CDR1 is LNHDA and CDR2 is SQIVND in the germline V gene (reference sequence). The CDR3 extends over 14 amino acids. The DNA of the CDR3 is TGTGCCAGTACCCCCCAGGTGGGGAGTGAAAAACTGTTTTTT. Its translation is CASTPQVGSEKLFF.

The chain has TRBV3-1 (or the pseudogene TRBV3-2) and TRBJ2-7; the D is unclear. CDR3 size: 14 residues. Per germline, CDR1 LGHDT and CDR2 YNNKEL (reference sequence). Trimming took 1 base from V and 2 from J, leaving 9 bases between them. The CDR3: CASSQGWQTYEQYF. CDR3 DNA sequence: TGTGCCAGCAGCCAAGGTTGGCAGACCTACGAGCAGTACTTC.

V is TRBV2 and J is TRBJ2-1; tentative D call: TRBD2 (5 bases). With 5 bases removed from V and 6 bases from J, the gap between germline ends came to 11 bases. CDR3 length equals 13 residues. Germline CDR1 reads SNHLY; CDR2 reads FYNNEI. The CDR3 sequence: CASSLFGGNEQFF. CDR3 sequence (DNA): TGTGCCAGCAGTCTTTTTGGAGGCAATGAGCAGTTCTTC.

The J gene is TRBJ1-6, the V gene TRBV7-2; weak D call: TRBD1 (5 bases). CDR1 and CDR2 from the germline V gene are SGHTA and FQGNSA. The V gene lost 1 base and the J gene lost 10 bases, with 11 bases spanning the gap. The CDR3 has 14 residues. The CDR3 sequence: CASSLEARTSPLHF. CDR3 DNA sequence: TGTGCCAGCAGCTTAGAGGCGAGGACATCACCCCTCCACTTT.